This TCR beta chain was obtained from a study of T cell responses to AZD1222 COVID-19 vaccine. Study observations and caveats: Spike-wide vaccine-associated CD4 TCRs dominated at 160-218 and 743-854. Seropositivity was recorded at baseline in only 6 or 7 AZD1222 recipients.

Trimming cost V 3 bases and J 5 bases, with 15 bases left between them. Germline V lookup: CDR1 DFQATT, CDR2 SNEGSKA (reference sequence). CDR3 length: 14 residues. Sequencing was performed with immunoSEQ multiplex PCR; in TCRdb, only in-frame clones are kept and a portion is missing. This repertoire shows about 120,000 clones, 80% to 95% found once; its top ten account for around 15%. To note about this clone: As yet, its antigen is unknown.

The chain employs TRBV20-1 and TRBJ2-3, with D possibly called TRBD1 or TRBD2 (5 bases each). The sequence was obtained from an adult in good health. The sample was peripheral blood, taken on day 0 of AZD1222 vaccination. This CDR3 reads CSASRWDPKDTQYF. The CDR3 DNA reads TGCAGTGCTAGTCGTTGGGACCCCAAAGATACGCAGTATTTT.